These 30 T cell receptor beta chains share one sample of origin, sequenced in a study of identical twins. TCRdb reanalysed the 5' RACE reads using MiXCR and keeps one entry per CDR3 protein. The sample contains just under 550,000 distinct CDR3 sequences, approximately 14% of which appear only once. The same sample was also studied in work on yellow fever vaccine responses in identical twins.

The sample comprised CD4+ T cells sorted from blood. Receptor source: a woman aged 18-29 years in good health.

This clonotype was counted between two and nine times. The DNA for the CDR3 is TGCGCCAGCAGCCAAGAGGACAGGGGGAGGGAGACCCAGTACTTC. This translates into CASSQEDRGRETQYF. The chain carries TRBV4-1 and TRBJ2-5, with 10 bases aligning to TRBD1. From germline, CDR1 is MGHRA and CDR2 YSYEKL. This CDR3 comprises 15 residues. Trimming took 0 bases from V and 5 from J; bases not matched to a gene: 3.

This clonotype was recorded a few times. The CDR3 protein is CATSRGTGGIQETQYF. The DNA of the CDR3 is TGTGCCACCAGCCGCGGGACAGGGGGCATCCAAGAGACCCAGTACTTC. The J gene is TRBJ2-5, the V gene TRBV24-1; the match to TRBD1 covers 12 bases. The CDR3 has 16 residues. From germline, CDR1 is KGHDR and CDR2 SFDVKD. V shed 7 bases, J shed 1 base, and the junction held 6 bases outside the gene matches.

This clonotype was recorded many times. The chain's CDR3 is CASSLVGMAGVIYEQFF. CDR3 coding DNA: TGCGCCAGCAGCTTGGTGGGAATGGCGGGAGTTATTTATGAGCAGTTCTTC. The rearrangement links TRBV5-1 to TRBJ2-1, with 7 bases lining up with TRBD2. CDR1 is SGHRS and CDR2 is YFSETQ in the germline V gene. J gave up 8 bases and V 0 bases, and 14 bases lay outside the gene matches. The CDR3 has 17 residues.

This clonotype occurred a few times. This chain connects TRBV5-6 to TRBJ2-1; 10 nucleotides match TRBD2. The CDR3 is 15 residues long. With 4 bases clipped from V and 6 bases from J, the junction kept 7 bases outside the gene matches. Germline V gene data show CDR1 as SGHDT and CDR2 as YYEEEE. CDR3 in amino acids: CASSPGLAFPNEQFF. CDR3 sequence (DNA): TGTGCCAGCAGCCCGGGACTAGCGTTTCCCAATGAGCAGTTCTTC.

The chain carries TRBV4-1 and TRBJ2-1; D perhaps matches TRBD1 (6 bases). Trimming removed 6 bases at V and 0 bases at J, with 12 bases between. The germline gives CDR1 MGHRA, CDR2 YSYEKL. The CDR3 length is 15 residues. CDR3 loop: CASSPQGPSYNEQFF. The CDR3 DNA reads as TGCGCCAGCAGTCCTCAGGGGCCCTCCTACAATGAGCAGTTCTTC.

V usage is TRBV7-2 and J usage is TRBJ2-2, with D possibly matching TRBD1 (6 bases). This CDR3 has 15 amino acids. CDR1 SGHTA and CDR2 FQGNSA come from the germline V gene. V was shortened by 5 bases and J by 6 bases, with 16 bases between the two germline ends. This chain's CDR3 is CASSPLGGMAGELFF. The CDR3 nucleotides are TGTGCCAGCAGCCCCCTAGGGGGTATGGCCGGGGAGCTGTTTTTT.

This clonotype was seen more than once but under ten times. The rearrangement uses TRBV20-1 and TRBJ2-3; D is uncertain. Trimming left V 0 bases short and J 2 bases short, with 12 bases between. The germline CDR1 and CDR2 sequences are DFQATT and SNEGSKA (reference sequence). The CDR3 has 15 residues. The CDR3 DNA sequence: TGCAGTGCTAGAGATCAAAGGAAGCCCACAGATACGCAGTATTTT. Amino acids: CSARDQRKPTDTQYF.

This clonotype occurred a few times. V gene TRBV20-1 combines with J gene TRBJ2-1; D not resolved. Trimming took 3 bases from V and 2 from J, leaving 8 bases between them. CDR1 is DFQATT, CDR2 SNEGSKA, per germline (reference sequence). The CDR3 covers 13 residues. CDR3 protein: CSARDLAYNEQFF. CDR3 DNA sequence: TGCAGTGCTAGGGACCTTGCCTACAATGAGCAGTTCTTC.

The rearrangement joins TRBV11-2 to TRBJ1-2; 12 nucleotides agree with TRBD1. Germline V gives CDR1 SGHAT, CDR2 FQNNGV. The CDR3 sequence is 18 residues long. V gave up 4 bases and J gave up 6 bases; unmatched junction bases: 15. CDR3 sequence (DNA): TGTGCCAGCAGCTCTCATTGGGTAGGGACAGGGGGCGACCATGGCTACACCTTC. Its translation is CASSSHWVGTGGDHGYTF.

This clonotype was seen a handful of times. Written as DNA, the CDR3 is TGTGCCAGCAGCCCGAGGGGGAGCAGGGAGCAGTACTTC. Translating gives CASSPRGSREQYF. V is TRBV6-1 and J is TRBJ2-7, with a tentative D call TRBD1 (6 bases). V lost 6 bases to trimming and J lost 7 bases, with 16 bases between them. Germline CDR1 reads MNHNS; CDR2 reads SASEGT. This CDR3 region has 13 residues.

This clonotype was seen more than once but under ten times. The J gene is TRBJ1-2, the V gene TRBV3-1; 7 positions agree with TRBD1. CDR1 and CDR2 from the germline V gene are LGHDT and YNNKEL (reference sequence). CDR3 length: 15 amino acids. Trimming removed 6 bases from V and 0 bases from J; junction bases left unmatched: 7. The CDR3 nucleotides are TGTGCCAGCAGGCCTACAGGGGAAGCTAACTATGGCTACACCTTC. Amino acid sequence: CASRPTGEANYGYTF. The full variable domain, in which reference TRBV3-1 and TRBJ1-2 provide the parts outside the CDR3, is DTAVSQTPKYLVTQMGNDKSIKCEQNLGHDTMYWYKQDSKKFLKIMFSYNNKELIINETVPNRFSPKSPDKAHLNLHINSLELGDSAVYFCASRPTGEANYGYTFGSGTRLTVV.

In its sample, this clonotype was seen a few times. The V and J genes are TRBV28 and TRBJ2-3, with D perhaps being TRBD1 or TRBD2 (5 bases each). Per the germline V gene, CDR1 is MDHEN and CDR2 is SYDVKM. V was clipped by 5 bases and J by 6 bases, with 18 bases between them. The CDR3 extends over 15 amino acids. CDR3 amino acids: CASSLVGLGPDTQYF. In DNA form, the CDR3 reads TGTGCCAGCAGTCTCGTCGGACTGGGACCGGATACGCAGTATTTT.

Only a few counts were recorded for this clonotype. This sequence joins TRBV5-1 and TRBJ2-5; 7 bases align to TRBD1. The V gene's germline CDR1 is SGHRS and CDR2 YFSETQ. CDR3 size: 14 residues. Unmatched junction bases numbered 5, after V lost 4 bases and J lost 2 bases. CDR3 coding DNA: TGCGCCAGCAGCCGTCCGGGACAGCAAGAGACCCAGTACTTC. Translation: CASSRPGQQETQYF.

This clonotype occurred a few times. This chain joins TRBV12-3 or TRBV12-4 and TRBJ2-3, with 8 bases aligning to TRBD2. The CDR3 has 17 residues. V was clipped by 7 bases and J by 6 bases; unmatched bases: 18. CDR3 in DNA: TGTGCCAGCACCCCGGGGTCACTAGCGGACTCGAGGGATACGCAGTATTTT. Its translation: CASTPGSLADSRDTQYF.

The V gene is TRBV5-1, the J gene TRBJ1-5; D is unresolved. The CDR3 runs 15 residues. The ends were cut back, 4 bases at V and 5 bases at J, with 16 bases in the middle. Germline V gene data show CDR1 as SGHRS and CDR2 as YFSETQ. CDR3 DNA: TGCGCCAGCAGCCTCCGTGGGGTTGGGGATCAGCCCCAGCATTTT. This translates into CASSLRGVGDQPQHF.

This clonotype was counted only a few times. This chain connects TRBV7-9 to TRBJ2-2, with D unresolved. The V gene's germline CDR1 is SEHNR and CDR2 FQNEAQ (reference sequence). V lost 3 bases and J lost 5, with 10 bases in between. The CDR3 runs 14 residues. CDR3 protein: CASSLSPATGELFF. The CDR3 coding sequence is TGTGCCAGCAGCTTGTCCCCGGCTACCGGGGAGCTGTTTTTT.

The CDR3 region is CASSKRPLEKNTGELFF. CDR3 in DNA: TGTGCCAGCAGCAAACGCCCCTTGGAAAAGAACACCGGGGAGCTGTTTTTT. J is TRBJ2-2 and V is TRBV2; D gene unclear. The CDR3 loop spans 17 amino acids. The ends were cut back, 6 bases at V and 1 base at J, with 18 bases in the middle. The V gene's germline CDR1 is SNHLY and CDR2 FYNNEI.

The gene calls are TRBV29-1 and TRBJ2-7; D is undetermined. The germline V gene encodes CDR1 SQVTM and CDR2 ANQGSEA. The V and J ends lost 5 bases and 3 bases respectively, with 14 bases between them. This CDR3 is built from 13 residues. The CDR3 nucleotides are TGCAGCGTTCAGTTTCTGGGGATCTACGAGCAGTACTTC. It codes for CSVQFLGIYEQYF.

This clonotype was found many times. The V call is TRBV12-3 or TRBV12-4, the J call TRBJ2-3, with D unclear. The V and J ends lost 6 bases and 0 bases respectively, with 7 bases between them. This CDR3 has 13 amino acids. The CDR3: CASRPDSTDTQYF. CDR3 coding DNA: TGTGCCAGCAGGCCCGACAGCACAGATACGCAGTATTTT.

V and J are TRBV5-1 and TRBJ2-7, with D possibly called TRBD1 or TRBD2 (5 bases each). Trimming removed 0 bases from V and 1 base from J, with 14 bases in between. Germline V gene sequence: CDR1 SGHRS, CDR2 YFSETQ. The CDR3 is 16 residues long. The CDR3 DNA reads TGCGCCAGCAGCTTGGGGGGGTCAGCCCTTTCCTACGAGCAGTACTTC. Encoded protein: CASSLGGSALSYEQYF.

V usage is TRBV2 and J usage is TRBJ2-5; possible D gene TRBD1, 6 bases. Per the germline V gene, CDR1 is SNHLY and CDR2 is FYNNEI. CDR3 size: 16 residues. The germline V and J ends were trimmed by 7 bases and 2 bases, with 20 bases remaining between them. CDR3 region: CASKQRQGSSQETQYF. The CDR3 bases are TGTGCCAGCAAACAACGCCAGGGGTCCTCTCAAGAGACCCAGTACTTC. The full variable domain, completed using reference TRBV2 and TRBJ2-5, is EPEVTQTPSHQVTQMGQEVILRCVPISNHLYFYWYRQILGQKVEFLVSFYNNEISEKSEIFDDQFSVERPDGSNFTLKIRSTKLEDSAMYFCASKQRQGSSQETQYFGPGTRLLVL.

The V gene is TRBV20-1, the J gene TRBJ2-1, with 13 bases fitting TRBD2. This CDR3 is built from 14 residues. J gave up 9 bases and V 6 bases, and 8 bases lay outside the gene matches. Germline-derived CDR1 and CDR2 are DFQATT and SNEGSKA (reference sequence). This CDR3 reads CSARGLAGNGEQFF. The CDR3 DNA is TGCAGTGCCAGGGGACTAGCGGGAAACGGTGAGCAGTTCTTC.

The V and J genes are TRBV2 and TRBJ1-4; D possibly corresponds to TRBD1 (6 bases). The germline gives CDR1 SNHLY, CDR2 FYNNEI. Trimming took off 6 bases at V and 4 bases at J, with 15 bases between the two ends. The CDR3 has 15 amino acids. DNA for the CDR3: TGTGCCAGCAGGTGGTCGGGGGGCCATAATGAAAAACTGTTTTTT. This encodes CASRWSGGHNEKLFF.

The rearrangement links TRBV5-1 to TRBJ1-4; 9 bases align to TRBD1. The CDR3 runs to 15 residues. The trim removed 1 base at V and 6 bases at J, leaving 4 bases unmatched. CDR1 SGHRS and CDR2 YFSETQ come from the germline V gene. CDR3 sequence reads: CASSLRQGGDEKLFF. The CDR3 bases are TGCGCCAGCAGCTTGAGACAGGGGGGCGATGAAAAACTGTTTTTT.

The chain has TRBV28 and TRBJ2-3, with 8 bases aligning to TRBD2. The ends lost 6 bases at V and 0 bases at J; junction bases unmatched: 11. The CDR3 consists of 17 residues. Germline assignment: CDR1 MDHEN and CDR2 SYDVKM. The CDR3, as DNA: TGTGCCAGCAGCCCTTACGGGGGGGGCACTAGCACAGATACGCAGTATTTT. It specifies CASSPYGGGTSTDTQYF.

The chain is built from TRBV9 and TRBJ2-5; no reliable D call. The length of the CDR3 is 15 residues. The germline CDR1 and CDR2 sequences are SGDLS and YYNGEE. Trimming pared 3 bases from V and 3 bases from J, leaving 15 bases between. For the CDR3, the DNA is TGTGCCAGCAGCGAGGGTCCTACCCCAAAAGAGACCCAGTACTTC. The encoded protein is CASSEGPTPKETQYF.

This clonotype was picked up a small number of times. This chain connects TRBV11-1 to TRBJ2-2, with 14 nucleotides matching TRBD2. Germline trimming cut 5 bases from V and 1 base from J; bases unmatched to any gene: 9. This CDR3 has 19 residues. CDR1 is SGHAT and CDR2 is FQDESV in the germline V gene (reference sequence). CDR3 nucleotides: TGTGCCAGCAGCCCACGGACTAGCGGGGGGACAAAGAACACCGGGGAGCTGTTTTTT. Translation gives CASSPRTSGGTKNTGELFF.

This chain links TRBV18 with TRBJ1-1; 8 nucleotides agree with TRBD1. The CDR3 has 15 residues. The J segment lost 0 bases and the V segment lost 4 bases, leaving 4 bases of the junction unmatched. CDR1 and CDR2 (germline): KGHSH, LQKENI. As DNA, the CDR3 is TGTGCCAGCTCACTACGGACAGGGCTGAACACTGAAGCTTTCTTT. Its translation is CASSLRTGLNTEAFF. Together with reference TRBV18 and TRBJ1-1, the CDR3 gives the full variable domain: NAGVMQNPRHLVRRRGQEARLRCSPMKGHSHVYWYRQLPEEGLKFMVYLQKENIIDESGMPKERFSAEFPKEGPSILRIQQVVRGDSAAYFCASSLRTGLNTEAFFGQGTRLTVV.

The rearrangement links TRBV5-6 to TRBJ2-1; 12 nucleotides align to TRBD2. The germline CDR1 and CDR2 sequences are SGHDT and YYEEEE. V lost 4 bases, J lost 6 bases, and 8 bases stayed unmatched. This CDR3 is built from 16 residues. This CDR3 is CASSRPPTSGSNEQFF. Here the CDR3 DNA reads TGTGCCAGCAGCCGACCCCCGACTAGCGGGAGCAATGAGCAGTTCTTC.

This rearrangement joins TRBV10-2 to TRBJ2-1; D is unclear. Trimming cost V 2 bases and J 9 bases, with 8 bases left between them. The CDR3 is made up of 12 amino acids. CDR1 is WSHSY, CDR2 SAAADI, per germline. The CDR3 sequence: CASSEVDFEQFF. The DNA of the CDR3 is TGCGCCAGCAGTGAGGTAGATTTTGAGCAGTTCTTC.